This entry describes one TCR beta chain. This sample is drawn from a study of blood T cell repertoires in COVID-19. Study details: There were acute and convalescent COVID-19 samples, and they came from the United States, Italy and Spain. T cells, B-cell-depleted T cells, or PBMCs provided the cDNA or gDNA that served as material.

Per the original methods: Counts of nucleated cells, estimated from reference gene primer amplification, were obtained. The data were produced by immunoSEQ multiplex PCR, yet TCRdb's version contains in-frame clones alone and is incomplete. The DNA was the basis for D and trimming; V, J and clone size are from that table. The sample has 150,000 or so clones, roughly 86% seen once. The specimen was peripheral blood. This TCR was sampled from a man aged 40-49 years who had recovered from COVID-19.

Here the CDR3 DNA reads TGTGCCAGCAGCACCTCCCAGGGGGCCATCACTGAAGCTTTCTTT. Amino acids: CASSTSQGAITEAFF. The V gene is TRBV21-1, the J gene TRBJ1-1; the D call in the table, TRBD1, was not verified against the DNA. TRBV21-1 counts as a pseudogene. The CDR3 covers 15 residues.